One sample yielded the 17 T cell receptor beta chains listed below, sequenced in a study of somatic mutations in cytotoxic T cells in rheumatoid arthritis. The table came from immunoSEQ multiplex PCR; TCRdb's copy has only in-frame clones and leaves some out. This sample has 15,000 to 20,000 clones, with 82% found just once. Input material: CD8+ T cells sorted from blood. The receptors come from a woman aged 50 to 60 in good health.

This sequence joins TRBV19 and TRBJ2-3; D gene unclear. Trimming took 3 bases from V and 2 from J, leaving 12 bases between them. The CDR3 contains 15 residues. In germline, CDR1 is LNHDA, CDR2 SQIVND (reference sequence). The CDR3 spells CASSIVYTSTDTQYF. CDR3 sequence (DNA): TGTGCCAGTAGTATCGTTTACACGTCCACAGATACGCAGTATTTT.

This clone turned up a few times. The chain couples TRBV9 to TRBJ1-1; a possible D gene is TRBD1 (5 bases). The CDR3 sequence is 13 residues long. CDR1 is SGDLS and CDR2 is YYNGEE in the germline V gene. V was trimmed by 0 bases and J by 7 bases, leaving 10 bases between them. CDR3 coding DNA: TGTGCCAGCAGCGTAGACAATGGGGGTGAAGCTTTCTTT. It specifies CASSVDNGGEAFF.

The chain has TRBV11-2 and TRBJ2-7; TRBD2 aligns across 9 bases. J gave up 5 bases and V 2 bases, and 7 bases lay outside the gene matches. In germline, CDR1 is SGHAT, CDR2 FQNNGV. The CDR3 sequence is 15 residues long. CDR3 bases: TGTGCCAGCAGCTTAACTCCTAGCGGGACGCACGAGCAGTACTTC. It specifies CASSLTPSGTHEQYF. Full variable domain (missing parts from reference TRBV11-2 and TRBJ2-7): EAGVAQSPRYKIIEKRQSVAFWCNPISGHATLYWYQQILGQGPKLLIQFQNNGVVDDSQLPKDRFSAERLKGVDSTLKIQPAKLEDSAVYLCASSLTPSGTHEQYFGPGTRLTVT.

For the CDR3, the DNA is TGTGCCAGTAGTATAGATCTATTTAACGAGCAGTACTTC. It specifies CASSIDLFNEQYF. The chain employs TRBV19 and TRBJ2-7; the D is unclear. CDR1 is LNHDA, CDR2 SQIVND, per germline (reference sequence). Trimming stripped 0 bases from V and 5 bases from J, with 8 bases between. The CDR3 sequence is 13 residues long.

This chain joins TRBV9 and TRBJ2-3, with TRBD2 matching over 9 bases. CDR1 SGDLS and CDR2 YYNGEE come from the germline V gene. V was pared by 2 bases and J by 3 bases, with 10 bases of the junction left unmatched. CDR3 length: 17 amino acids. The CDR3 spells CASSVPKGLASTDTQYF. In nucleotides, the CDR3 is TGTGCCAGCAGCGTCCCGAAGGGACTAGCCTCGACAGATACGCAGTATTTT. The full variable domain, with the rest looked up from reference TRBV9 and TRBJ2-3, is DSGVTQTPKHLITATGQRVTLRCSPRSGDLSVYWYQQSLDQGLQFLIQYYNGEERAKGNILERFSAQQFPDLHSELNLSSLELGDSALYFCASSVPKGLASTDTQYFGPGTRLTVL.

The chain carries TRBV27 and TRBJ2-7; 7 bases are shared with TRBD1. The germline V gene has CDR1 MNHEY and CDR2 SMNVEV (reference sequence). CDR3 length: 15 amino acids. J gave up 3 bases and V 6 bases, and 11 bases lay outside the gene matches. The CDR3 sequence: CASSKRQGGVYEQYF. Here the CDR3 DNA reads TGTGCCAGCAGCAAAAGACAGGGTGGAGTCTACGAGCAGTACTTC.

This clone was found a few times. The gene calls are TRBV6-6 and TRBJ2-2; no clear D gene. Between the trimmed V and J ends, which lost 4 bases and 6 bases, there was a span of 3 bases. Germline-derived CDR1 and CDR2 are MNHNY and SVGAGI (reference sequence). The CDR3 covers 11 residues. The CDR3 here is CASSFAGELFF. The CDR3 region has the DNA TGTGCCAGCAGTTTCGCCGGGGAGCTGTTTTTT.

The genes are TRBV6-5 and TRBJ1-4; 7 positions match TRBD1. The CDR3 is 15 residues long. V shed 7 bases and J 8 bases; nucleotides not matched to a gene: 13. In germline, CDR1 is MNHEY, CDR2 SVGAGI. The CDR3 loop is CASTLLGGITEKLFF. The DNA for the CDR3 is TGTGCCAGCACCCTGCTAGGGGGCATAACGGAAAAACTGTTTTTT.

V is TRBV6-6 and J is TRBJ1-1; no firm D call. Germline values: CDR1 MNHNY, CDR2 SVGAGI (reference sequence). Trimming took off 2 bases at V and 5 bases at J, with 9 bases between the two ends. The CDR3 loop spans 13 amino acids. CDR3 region: CASSYLIRTEAFF. The CDR3 DNA follows: TGTGCCAGCAGTTACCTAATAAGGACTGAAGCTTTCTTT.

The chain links TRBV11-2 to TRBJ1-1; maybe TRBD1 (5 bases). CDR1 is SGHAT, CDR2 FQNNGV, per germline. The CDR3 extends over 14 amino acids. V shed 2 bases and J shed 2 bases, with 9 bases lying between them. The DNA of the CDR3 is TGTGCCAGCAGCTTAATACAGGCAAACACTGAAGCTTTCTTT. Protein: CASSLIQANTEAFF.

The rearrangement links TRBV15 to TRBJ2-7, with 11 bases that match TRBD2. CDR3 size: 15 residues. The J segment lost 2 bases and the V segment lost 4 bases, leaving 4 bases of the junction unmatched. CDR1 is LNHNV and CDR2 is YYDKDF in the germline V gene (reference sequence). Here the CDR3 DNA reads TGTGCCACCAGCAACCTAGCGGGGGGACCCTACGAGCAGTACTTC. Translated: CATSNLAGGPYEQYF.

This clone has a single count. This chain joins TRBV7-9 and TRBJ1-1; 7 bases line up with TRBD1. CDR1 and CDR2 from the germline V gene are SEHNR and FQNEAQ (reference sequence). With V trimmed by 5 bases and J by 5 bases, 8 bases remained unmatched. The CDR3 is made up of 14 amino acids. The CDR3 spells CASSPPTGITEAFF. Here the CDR3 DNA reads TGTGCCAGCAGCCCCCCGACAGGGATTACTGAAGCTTTCTTT.

The rearrangement joins TRBV11-2 to TRBJ2-7; 7 bases fit TRBD2. The CDR3 spans 14 residues. The V gene's germline CDR1 is SGHAT and CDR2 FQNNGV. The J segment lost 3 bases and the V segment lost 3 bases, leaving 5 bases of the junction unmatched. CDR3 sequence: CASSLGGVGYEQYF. Written as DNA, the CDR3 is TGTGCCAGCAGCTTGGGGGGGGTGGGCTACGAGCAGTACTTC.

This clone was found a few times. The V call is TRBV23-1, the J call TRBJ1-4; D ambiguous. TRBV23-1 is given ORF status, its function remaining uncertain. V lost 2 bases to trimming and J lost 4 bases, with 14 bases between them. This CDR3 has 16 residues. The CDR3 protein is CASSQSVGRDNEKLFF. The DNA for the CDR3 is TGCGCCAGCAGTCAAAGCGTAGGGCGCGATAATGAAAAACTGTTTTTT.

V and J are TRBV6-1 and TRBJ1-6; weak D call: TRBD1 (6 bases). CDR1 is MNHNS and CDR2 is SASEGT in the germline V gene. The CDR3 has 17 residues. Trimming shortened V by 0 bases and J by 8 bases, and 17 bases separated the two germline ends. The CDR3 here is CASSEAPYWDTHSPLHF. The CDR3 DNA follows: TGTGCCAGCAGTGAAGCGCCTTATTGGGACACCCATTCACCCCTCCACTTT.

The gene calls are TRBV6-1 and TRBJ2-3, with unresolved D. The CDR3 runs to 13 residues. V shed 3 bases and J shed 6 bases, with 10 bases lying between them. The germline CDR1 and CDR2 sequences are MNHNS and SASEGT. The CDR3 spells CASSELRRDTQYF. CDR3 DNA sequence: TGTGCCAGCAGTGAGCTTCGTAGGGATACGCAGTATTTT.

The V and J genes are TRBV2 and TRBJ2-1; the D is unclear. The V gene lost 6 bases and the J gene lost 6 bases, with 3 bases spanning the gap. The germline gives CDR1 SNHLY, CDR2 FYNNEI. The CDR3 is made up of 10 amino acids. Here the CDR3 reads CASRPNEQFF. The CDR3 region has the DNA TGTGCCAGCAGGCCCAATGAGCAGTTCTTC.